Below, 15 T cell receptor beta chains from the same sample are listed, as sequenced in a study of T cell repertoires in cytomegalovirus infection. From the reads, TCRdb called clonotypes with MiXCR, one entry per CDR3 protein. This sample has 200,000 or so distinct CDR3 sequences, with approximately 28% found just once. Sequenced: PBMCs. These receptors all come from a human donor in good health (CMV status not recorded). Some clones in this sample may be carry-over from other donors' samples.

V gene TRBV7-2 combines with J gene TRBJ1-1; D not resolved. CDR1 is SGHTA, CDR2 FQGNSA, per germline. V dropped 2 bases and J dropped 5 bases, with 12 bases sitting between them. The CDR3 totals 14 residues. This CDR3 reads CASSLNGKRTEAFF. The CDR3 DNA reads as TGTGCCAGCAGCTTAAATGGAAAGAGGACTGAAGCTTTCTTT.

This clonotype was counted between two and nine times. The chain combines TRBV20-1 with TRBJ1-6, with 8 bases lining up with TRBD1. Germline trimming cut 6 bases from V and 7 bases from J; bases unmatched to any gene: 5. Germline values: CDR1 DFQATT, CDR2 SNEGSKA (reference sequence). CDR3 length equals 13 residues. The CDR3 spells CSAQGANNSPLHF. CDR3 coding DNA: TGCAGTGCCCAGGGGGCCAACAATTCACCCCTCCACTTT.

This clonotype was seen repeatedly, ten times or more. The chain couples TRBV7-2 to TRBJ2-2; maybe TRBD2 (5 bases). The CDR3 loop spans 15 amino acids. Deletions cut 5 bases from V and 3 bases from J, with 13 bases between. Germline loops: CDR1 SGHTA, CDR2 FQGNSA. The CDR3 sequence: CASSHGLRDTGELFF. CDR3 in DNA: TGTGCCAGCAGCCATGGACTCCGGGACACCGGGGAGCTGTTTTTT.

The CDR3 region is CASSLRGRDTGELFF. DNA for the CDR3: TGTGCCAGCAGCTTGAGAGGCCGTGACACCGGGGAGCTGTTTTTT. The gene calls are TRBV5-6 and TRBJ2-2, with D uncertain. Trimming removed 1 base from V and 3 bases from J, with 10 bases in between. CDR1 is SGHDT, CDR2 YYEEEE, per germline. This CDR3 comprises 15 residues.

This clonotype was seen at least ten times. V and J are TRBV7-8 and TRBJ2-3; the D gene is possibly TRBD2 (5 bases). Germline CDR1 is SGHVS and CDR2 is FQNEAQ. This CDR3 region has 16 residues. Between the trimmed V and J ends, which lost 3 bases and 1 base, there was a span of 14 bases. CDR3 sequence reads: CASSLPRVEGTDTQYF. In DNA form, the CDR3 reads TGTGCCAGCAGCTTGCCGAGGGTAGAGGGCACAGATACGCAGTATTTT.

The rearrangement links TRBV28 to TRBJ2-7; a possible D gene is TRBD2 (6 bases). V lost 2 bases and J 6 bases, leaving 8 bases between the germline ends. The germline V gene encodes CDR1 MDHEN and CDR2 SYDVKM. The CDR3 spans 12 residues. In DNA, the CDR3 is TGTGCCAGCAGTTTAGCGGGAACCGAGCAGTACTTC. Its protein product is CASSLAGTEQYF.

This clonotype appeared a few times. The chain carries TRBV5-1 and TRBJ2-1; D call uncertain. V was pared by 3 bases and J by 6 bases, with 10 bases between. CDR1 and CDR2 from the germline V gene are SGHRS and YFSETQ. The CDR3 loop spans 13 amino acids. The CDR3 sequence: CASSSITLNEQFF. The CDR3 bases are TGCGCCAGCAGCTCTATAACCCTCAATGAGCAGTTCTTC.

On this clonotype: Being one base from a much bigger clone, this may be a read error. The rearrangement joins TRBV7-2 to TRBJ1-1; D is unclear. Germline V gene lookup returns CDR1 SGHTA and CDR2 FQGNSA. The length of the CDR3 is 15 residues. The CDR3 protein is CARSLARGMNTEAFF. The CDR3 DNA reads TGTGCCAGAAGCTTAGCGCGAGGGATGAACACTGAAGCTTTCTTT.

This clonotype was counted between two and nine times. The chain employs TRBV6-6 and TRBJ1-2, with TRBD1 identical over 11 bases. The CDR3 contains 16 residues. Trimming took 5 bases from V and 9 from J; bases not matched to a gene: 14. The germline gives CDR1 MNHNY, CDR2 SVGAGI (reference sequence). CDR3 sequence: CASSVGQGAERESYTF. DNA for the CDR3: TGTGCCAGCAGTGTCGGACAGGGGGCTGAAAGGGAAAGCTACACCTTC.

This clonotype has a handful of counts. The chain employs TRBV3-1 and TRBJ2-7, with D unclear. Per the germline V gene, CDR1 is LGHDT and CDR2 is YNNKEL (reference sequence). The CDR3 sequence is 13 residues long. V shed 1 base and J shed 3 bases, with 7 bases lying between them. In DNA form, the CDR3 reads TGTGCCAGCAGCCAAGGACGGTACTACGAGCAGTACTTC. Amino acid sequence: CASSQGRYYEQYF.

In its sample, this clonotype was seen a few times. The chain is built from TRBV6-5 and TRBJ2-7; D is undetermined. This CDR3 region has 14 residues. Germline V CDR1 and CDR2: MNHEY, SVGAGI. The V and J ends lost 2 bases and 0 bases respectively, with 8 bases between them. CDR3 DNA: TGTGCCAGCAGTTACGGGCAGCCCTCCTACGAGCAGTACTTC. It encodes CASSYGQPSYEQYF.

A note on this clonotype: At one end the junction does not follow the germline gene, possibly because of a read error. The chain recombines TRBV6-2 or TRBV6-3 with TRBJ2-7, with 7 bases fitting TRBD2. The CDR3 runs 14 residues. Germline values: CDR1 MNHEY, CDR2 SVGEGT. This chain's CDR3 is CVSRLGGVVYEQYF. Written as DNA, the CDR3 is TGTGTCAGCCGGCTTGGGGGGGTTGTCTACGAGCAGTACTTC.

This clonotype showed up just a few times. The rearrangement links TRBV6-2 or TRBV6-3 to TRBJ2-5; D tentatively reads TRBD1 or TRBD2 (5 bases each). Trimming pared 5 bases from V and 2 bases from J, leaving 18 bases between. Germline loops: CDR1 MNHEY, CDR2 SVGEGT. The CDR3 sequence is 16 residues long. The CDR3 loop is CASSGGSRDVQETQYF. In DNA, the CDR3 is TGTGCCAGCAGTGGTGGTTCCCGGGACGTTCAAGAGACCCAGTACTTC.

This clonotype turned up a few times. The chain uses TRBV12-3 or TRBV12-4 and TRBJ1-4; possible D gene TRBD1, 5 bases. The length of the CDR3 is 14 residues. Trimming stripped 7 bases from V and 5 bases from J, with 14 bases between. CDR3 region: CASTLGQGNEKLFF. CDR3 nucleotide sequence: TGTGCCAGCACCCTGGGCCAGGGAAATGAAAAACTGTTTTTT.

J is TRBJ2-5 and V is TRBV6-1; no reliable D call. CDR1 MNHNS and CDR2 SASEGT come from the germline V gene. The V end lost 4 bases, the J end lost 5 bases, and 11 bases lay between the germline ends. The CDR3 loop spans 13 amino acids. CDR3: CASSAGPSETQYF. For the CDR3, the DNA is TGTGCCAGCAGTGCCGGACCCTCGGAGACCCAGTACTTC.